This T cell receptor beta chain was sequenced during a study of CXCR3-negative and CXCR3-positive naive CD8 T cells. On this clonotype itself: The antigen is unknown.

General study findings and limits: In CXCR3-positive naive cells, the TRB CDR3s were more hydrophobic than in CXCR3-negative naive cells.

CDR1 and CDR2 from the germline V gene are MNHEY and SMNVEV (reference sequence). The CDR3 has 17 amino acids. Phenotypically, naive CD8+ T cells corresponded to CD45RO-CCR7+CD27+CD95-. Libraries were UMI-labeled 5' RACE TRB cDNA. No DNA is given; TCRdb re-called the 5' RACE reads and lists each CDR3 protein once. This repertoire includes roughly 140,000 distinct CDR3 sequences. The material sequenced was naive CXCR3+ CD8+ T cells from blood. Regarding subset: CD45RO-CCR7+CD27+CD95- naive CD8+ T cells expressing CXCR3 (TNR3+). This TCR came from a human donor in good health. Some clones in this sample may be carry-over from other donors' samples. This chain uses TRBV27 with TRBJ2-1; the TRBD1 assignment by TCRdb is unverifiable without DNA. This CDR3 is CASSLYLDSKFYNEQFF.